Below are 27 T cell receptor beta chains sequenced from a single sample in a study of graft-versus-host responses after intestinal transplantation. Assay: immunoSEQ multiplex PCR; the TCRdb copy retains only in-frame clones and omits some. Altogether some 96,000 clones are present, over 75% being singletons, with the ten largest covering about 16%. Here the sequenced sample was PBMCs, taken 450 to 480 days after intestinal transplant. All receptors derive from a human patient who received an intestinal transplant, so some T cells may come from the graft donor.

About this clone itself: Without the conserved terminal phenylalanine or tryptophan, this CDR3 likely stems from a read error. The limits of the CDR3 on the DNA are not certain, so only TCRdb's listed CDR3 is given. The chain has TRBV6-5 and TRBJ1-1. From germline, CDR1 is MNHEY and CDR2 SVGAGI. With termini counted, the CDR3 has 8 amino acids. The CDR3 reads CASTPAPE.

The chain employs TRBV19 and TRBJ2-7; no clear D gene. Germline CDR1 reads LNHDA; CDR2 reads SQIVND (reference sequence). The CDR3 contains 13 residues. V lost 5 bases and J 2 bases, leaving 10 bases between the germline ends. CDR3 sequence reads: CASSLVATYEQYF. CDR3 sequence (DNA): TGTGCCAGTAGTCTCGTGGCTACCTACGAGCAGTACTTC.

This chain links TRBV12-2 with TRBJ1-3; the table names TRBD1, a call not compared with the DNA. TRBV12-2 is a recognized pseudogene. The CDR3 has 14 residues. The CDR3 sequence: CASRASRAGNTIYF. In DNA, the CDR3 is TGTGCAAGTCGCGCGTCCAGGGCTGGAAACACCATATATTTT.

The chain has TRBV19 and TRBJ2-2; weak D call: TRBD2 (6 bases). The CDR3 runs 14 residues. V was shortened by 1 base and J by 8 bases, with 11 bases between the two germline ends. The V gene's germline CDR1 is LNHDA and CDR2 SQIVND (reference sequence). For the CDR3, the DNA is TGTGCCAGTAGTATAGGCGGGACCTCTGGGGAGCTGTTTTTT. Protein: CASSIGGTSGELFF.

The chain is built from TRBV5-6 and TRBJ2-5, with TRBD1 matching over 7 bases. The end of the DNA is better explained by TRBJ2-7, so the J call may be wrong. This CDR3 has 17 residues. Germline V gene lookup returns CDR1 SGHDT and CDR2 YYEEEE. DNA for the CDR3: TGTGCCAGCAGCTCCTACAGGGGCATCGCAACAGAACACGAGCAGTACTTC. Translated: CASSSYRGIATEHEQYF.

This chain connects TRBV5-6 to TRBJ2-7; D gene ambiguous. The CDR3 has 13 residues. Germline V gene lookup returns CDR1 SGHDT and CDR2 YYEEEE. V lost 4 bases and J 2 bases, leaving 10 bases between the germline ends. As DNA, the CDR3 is TGTGCCAGCAGCACCGGAAGGGCCTACGAGCAGTACTTC. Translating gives CASSTGRAYEQYF.

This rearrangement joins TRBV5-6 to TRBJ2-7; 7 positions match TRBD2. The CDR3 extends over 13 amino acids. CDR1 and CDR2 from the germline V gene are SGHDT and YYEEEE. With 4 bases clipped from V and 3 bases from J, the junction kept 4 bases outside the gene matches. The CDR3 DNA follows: TGTGCCAGCAGCCTCTCGGGGGGCTACGAGCAGTACTTC. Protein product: CASSLSGGYEQYF.

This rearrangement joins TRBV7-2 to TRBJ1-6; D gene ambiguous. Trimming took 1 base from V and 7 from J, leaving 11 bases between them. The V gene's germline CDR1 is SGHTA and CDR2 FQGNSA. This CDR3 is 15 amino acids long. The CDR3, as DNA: TGTGCCAGCAGCTTAGTCGGCGGGGAGAATTCACCCCTCCACTTT. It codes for CASSLVGGENSPLHF.

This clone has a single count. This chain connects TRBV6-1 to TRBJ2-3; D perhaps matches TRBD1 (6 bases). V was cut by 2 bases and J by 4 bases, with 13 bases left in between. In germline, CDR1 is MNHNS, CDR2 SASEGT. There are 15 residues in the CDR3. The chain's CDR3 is CASSENRDVADTQYF. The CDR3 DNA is TGTGCCAGCAGTGAAAACAGGGACGTTGCAGATACGCAGTATTTT.

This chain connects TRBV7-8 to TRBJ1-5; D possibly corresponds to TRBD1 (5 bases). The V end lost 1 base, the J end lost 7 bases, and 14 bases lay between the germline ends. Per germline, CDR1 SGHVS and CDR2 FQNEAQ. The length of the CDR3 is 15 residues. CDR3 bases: TGTGCCAGCAGCTTAGTGGCCACCCAGGGACAGCCCCAGCATTTT. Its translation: CASSLVATQGQPQHF.

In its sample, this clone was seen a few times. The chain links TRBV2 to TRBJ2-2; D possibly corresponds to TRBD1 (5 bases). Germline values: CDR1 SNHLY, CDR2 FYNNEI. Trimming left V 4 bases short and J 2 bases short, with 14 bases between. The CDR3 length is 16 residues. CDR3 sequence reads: CASSGYRSRNTGELFF. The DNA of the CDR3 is TGTGCCAGCAGTGGTTACAGGTCCCGCAACACCGGGGAGCTGTTTTTT.

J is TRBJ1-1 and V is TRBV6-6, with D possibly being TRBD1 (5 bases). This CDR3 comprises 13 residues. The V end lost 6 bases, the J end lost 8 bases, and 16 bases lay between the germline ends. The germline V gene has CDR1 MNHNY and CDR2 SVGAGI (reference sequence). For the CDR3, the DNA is TGTGCCAGCAGCCGTCGCGGGCGGGGGGAAGCTTTCTTT. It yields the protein CASSRRGRGEAFF.

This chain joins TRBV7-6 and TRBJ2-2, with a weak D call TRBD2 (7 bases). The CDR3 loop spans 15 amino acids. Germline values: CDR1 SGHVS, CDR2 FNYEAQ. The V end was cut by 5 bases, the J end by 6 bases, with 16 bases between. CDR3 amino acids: CASSRSGGPAGELFF. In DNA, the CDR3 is TGTGCCAGCAGCCGATCCGGGGGGCCGGCCGGGGAGCTGTTTTTT.

The CDR3 DNA reads as TGTGCCAGCACCGGACTACCCGTAGCCAAAAACATTCAGTACTTC. This gives the protein CASTGLPVAKNIQYF. The chain is built from TRBV2 and TRBJ2-4; possible D gene TRBD2, 6 bases. This CDR3 contains 15 residues. The germline V gene has CDR1 SNHLY and CDR2 FYNNEI. The V and J ends lost 7 bases and 0 bases respectively, with 13 bases between them.

DNA for the CDR3: TGTGCCAGCAGTGTCGGGCAGAACACTGAAGCTTTCTTT. Its protein product is CASSVGQNTEAFF. The chain uses TRBV2 and TRBJ1-1; D remains unclear. Trimming left V 4 bases short and J 1 base short, with 7 bases between. Germline V gene lookup returns CDR1 SNHLY and CDR2 FYNNEI. The CDR3 contains 13 residues.

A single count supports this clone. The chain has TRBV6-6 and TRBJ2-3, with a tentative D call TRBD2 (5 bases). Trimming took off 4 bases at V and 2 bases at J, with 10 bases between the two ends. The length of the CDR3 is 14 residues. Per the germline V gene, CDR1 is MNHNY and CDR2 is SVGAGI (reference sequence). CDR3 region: CASSSWTLTDTQYF. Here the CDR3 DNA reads TGTGCCAGCAGTTCTTGGACTCTCACAGATACGCAGTATTTT.

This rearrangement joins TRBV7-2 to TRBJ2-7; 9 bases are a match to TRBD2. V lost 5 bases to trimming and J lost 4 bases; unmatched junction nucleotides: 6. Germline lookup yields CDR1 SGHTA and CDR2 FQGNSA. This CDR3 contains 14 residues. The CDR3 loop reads CASSTSSGVYEQYF. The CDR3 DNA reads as TGTGCCAGCAGCACTTCTAGCGGGGTATACGAGCAGTACTTC.

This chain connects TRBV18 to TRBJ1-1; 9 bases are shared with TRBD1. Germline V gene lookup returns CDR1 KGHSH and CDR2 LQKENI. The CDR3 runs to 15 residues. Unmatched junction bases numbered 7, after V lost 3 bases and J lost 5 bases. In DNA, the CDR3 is TGTGCCAGCTCACCCGGACAGGGGACGAGGACTGAAGCTTTCTTT. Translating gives CASSPGQGTRTEAFF. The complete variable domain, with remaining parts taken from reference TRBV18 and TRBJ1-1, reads NAGVMQNPRHLVRRRGQEARLRCSPMKGHSHVYWYRQLPEEGLKFMVYLQKENIIDESGMPKERFSAEFPKEGPSILRIQQVVRGDSAAYFCASSPGQGTRTEAFFGQGTRLTVV.

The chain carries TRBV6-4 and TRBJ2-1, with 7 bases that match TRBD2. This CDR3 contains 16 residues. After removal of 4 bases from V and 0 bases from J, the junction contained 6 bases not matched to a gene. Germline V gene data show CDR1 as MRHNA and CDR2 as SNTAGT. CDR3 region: CASSAQAGSSYNEQFF. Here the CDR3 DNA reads TGTGCCAGCAGTGCCCAAGCGGGGAGCTCCTACAATGAGCAGTTCTTC.

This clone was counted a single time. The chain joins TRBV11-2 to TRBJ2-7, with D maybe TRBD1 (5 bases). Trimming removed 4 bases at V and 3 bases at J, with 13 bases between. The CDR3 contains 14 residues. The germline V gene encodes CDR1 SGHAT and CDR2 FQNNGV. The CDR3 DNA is TGTGCCAGCAGCTCTCCCCGACAGAGCTACGAGCAGTACTTC. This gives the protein CASSSPRQSYEQYF.

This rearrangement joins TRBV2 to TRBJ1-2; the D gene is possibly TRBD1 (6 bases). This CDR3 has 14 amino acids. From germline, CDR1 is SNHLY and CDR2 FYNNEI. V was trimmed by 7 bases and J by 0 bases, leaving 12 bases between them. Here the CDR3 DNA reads TGTGCCAGCATACCCGGGACAACTAACTATGGCTACACCTTC. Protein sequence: CASIPGTTNYGYTF.

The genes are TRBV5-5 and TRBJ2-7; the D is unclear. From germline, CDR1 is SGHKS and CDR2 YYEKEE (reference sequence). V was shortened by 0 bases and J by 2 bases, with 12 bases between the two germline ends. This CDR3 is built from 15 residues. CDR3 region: CASSLESSPTYEQYF. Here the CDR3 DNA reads TGTGCCAGCAGCTTGGAAAGCTCCCCTACCTACGAGCAGTACTTC.

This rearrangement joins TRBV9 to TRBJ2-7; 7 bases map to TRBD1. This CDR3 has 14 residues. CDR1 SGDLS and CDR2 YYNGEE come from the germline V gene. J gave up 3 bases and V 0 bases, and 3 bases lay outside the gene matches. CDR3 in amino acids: CASSVAAGGYEQYF. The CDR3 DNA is TGTGCCAGCAGCGTAGCGGCAGGGGGCTACGAGCAGTACTTC.

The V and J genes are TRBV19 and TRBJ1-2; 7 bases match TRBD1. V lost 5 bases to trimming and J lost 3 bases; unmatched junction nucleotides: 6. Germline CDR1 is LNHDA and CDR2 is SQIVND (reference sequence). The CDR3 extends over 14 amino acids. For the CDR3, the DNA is TGTGCCAGTAGTCCCCTTGACAGGGACTATGGCTACACCTTC. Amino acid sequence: CASSPLDRDYGYTF.

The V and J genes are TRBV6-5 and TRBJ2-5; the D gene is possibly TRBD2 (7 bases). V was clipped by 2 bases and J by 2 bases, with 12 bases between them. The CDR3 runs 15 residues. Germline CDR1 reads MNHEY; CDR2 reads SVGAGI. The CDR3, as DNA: TGTGCCAGCAGTTACGGGGGGGCCATTCAAGAGACCCAGTACTTC. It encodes CASSYGGAIQETQYF.

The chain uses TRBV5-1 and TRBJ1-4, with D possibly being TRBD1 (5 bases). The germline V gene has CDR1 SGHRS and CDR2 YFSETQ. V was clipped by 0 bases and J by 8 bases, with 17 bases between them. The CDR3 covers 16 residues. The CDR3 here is CASSLGHEGELEKLFF. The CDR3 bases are TGCGCCAGCAGCTTGGGCCACGAAGGGGAACTCGAAAAACTGTTTTTT.

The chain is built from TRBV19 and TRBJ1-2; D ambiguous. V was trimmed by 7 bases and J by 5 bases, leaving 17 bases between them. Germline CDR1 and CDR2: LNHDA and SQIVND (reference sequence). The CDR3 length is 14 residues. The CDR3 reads CASTPSGVGYGYTF. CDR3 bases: TGTGCCAGTACCCCGTCGGGCGTGGGGTATGGCTACACCTTC.